These 27 T cell receptor beta chains were all obtained from the same sample, sequenced in a study of T cell clonality in common variable immunodeficiency. General study results and limits: Fewer deletions and N-nucleotide insertions were reportedly seen in common variable immunodeficiency TCR beta sequences.

Antigen specificity for these receptors is unknown. TCRdb's table, derived via immunoSEQ multiplex PCR, lists solely in-frame clones and lacks some. Sampling found about 23,000 clones, none seen once. The source material was peripheral blood mononuclear cells. The source of these receptors is a human donor with common variable immunodeficiency.

This clone was detected many times. The CDR3 goes on 3 residues after the read ends, and that part is filled in from the germline J gene. The chain recombines TRBV29-1 with TRBJ2-1, with 8 bases identical to TRBD1. Germline CDR1 is SQVTM and CDR2 is ANQGSEA. This CDR3 has 16 residues. With V trimmed by 0 bases and J by 0 bases, 4 bases remained unmatched. The part of the CDR3 DNA that was read is TGCAGCGTTGAAGATCCCGGGACAGGCTCCTACAATGAG. Translated, it gives CSVEDPGTGSYNE. The entire CDR3 is CSVEDPGTGSYNEQFF.

This clone was seen many times. Sequencing ends 3 residues short of the CDR3 end; the germline J gene provides the rest. The chain uses TRBV10-3 and TRBJ2-1, with D possibly being TRBD2 (8 bases). Germline CDR1 ENHRY, CDR2 SYGVKD. CDR3 length: 14 amino acids. V was pared by 10 bases and J by 3 bases, with 16 bases between. The CDR3: CATGGDSYYNEQFF. CDR3 DNA (partial): TGTGCCACGGGAGGGGACAGCTACTACAATGAG.

Remarks on this clone: The read stops 3 residues short of the end of the CDR3; the missing end is completed from the germline J gene. V is TRBV19 and J is TRBJ2-7; 10 nucleotides line up with TRBD1. The ends lost 4 bases at V and 1 base at J; junction bases unmatched: 7. This CDR3 is 16 amino acids long. Germline V gene sequence: CDR1 LNHDA, CDR2 SQIVND (reference sequence). The CDR3 DNA, read in part, is TGTGCCAGTAGTAACCATCCGGGACAGGGGTCCTACGAG. Protein sequence: CASSNHPGQGSYE. The whole CDR3 sequence reads CASSNHPGQGSYEQYF.

The CDR3 spells CASSQGSGIQETQYF. Incomplete CDR3 DNA: TGTGCCAGCAGCCAGGGTAGCGGAATCCAAGAGACC. The chain couples TRBV7-3 to TRBJ2-5, with D possibly matching TRBD2 (6 bases). The CDR3 goes on 3 residues after the read ends, and that part is filled in from the germline J gene. The CDR3 runs 15 residues. The V and J ends lost 5 bases and 1 base respectively, with 14 bases between them. Germline CDR1 SGHTA, CDR2 FQGTGA.

This clone was recorded a few times. Read sequence stops 3 residues before the CDR3 end, and the germline J gene provides the missing end. The chain recombines TRBV18 with TRBJ2-7; D possibly corresponds to TRBD1 (5 bases). The ends were cut back, 0 bases at V and 5 bases at J, with 8 bases in the middle. The germline gives CDR1 KGHSH, CDR2 LQKENI. This CDR3 contains 13 residues. The CDR3 protein is CASSPPRADEQYF. The sequenced CDR3 bases are TGTGCCAGCTCACCACCCAGGGCCGACGAG.

This clone was observed a few times. The DNA ends 3 residues before the CDR3 does, and the rest of the CDR3 is filled in from the germline J gene. V is TRBV29-1 and J is TRBJ1-2, with TRBD1 matching 12 bases. This CDR3 is 14 amino acids long. CDR1 SQVTM and CDR2 ANQGSEA come from the germline V gene. The trim removed 5 bases at V and 6 bases at J, leaving 7 bases unmatched. The CDR3 loop is CSVTGTGGSHGYTF. CDR3 DNA (partial): TGCAGCGTTACCGGGACAGGGGGCTCTCATGGC.

This clone was detected a few times. From the germline J gene comes the end of the CDR3, since the read stops 3 residues before it. This chain links TRBV7-2 with TRBJ1-1, with a weak D call TRBD1 (6 bases). V was trimmed by 2 bases and J by 6 bases, leaving 13 bases between them. There are 14 residues in the CDR3. Germline V gene sequence: CDR1 SGHTA, CDR2 FQGNSA. The sequenced part of the CDR3 DNA is TGTGCCAGCAGCTTAAGGGGGGGGTTCGCTGAA. Encoded protein: CASSLRGGFAE. The CDR3 as a whole reads CASSLRGGFAEAFF.

This clone occurred many times. Partial CDR3 DNA: TGTGCCAGCTCACCCCCGGGGGAGAAAGAGACC. Translating gives CASSPPGEKET. The whole CDR3 sequence is CASSPPGEKETQYF. The genes are TRBV18 and TRBJ2-5; possible D gene TRBD2, 6 bases. The CDR3 end lies 3 residues beyond the end of the read and is filled in from the germline J gene. V was pared by 3 bases and J by 3 bases, with 11 bases between. The CDR3 length is 14 residues. The V gene's germline CDR1 is KGHSH and CDR2 LQKENI.

This clone came up many times. The CDR3 goes on 3 residues after the read ends, and that part is filled in from the germline J gene. The V and J genes are TRBV19 and TRBJ2-3; 8 nucleotides align to TRBD1. This CDR3 is built from 13 residues. The V gene's germline CDR1 is LNHDA and CDR2 SQIVND (reference sequence). The ends lost 1 base at V and 6 bases at J; junction bases unmatched: 0. CDR3 DNA, as far as it was read: TGTGCCAGTAGTATAGGGACAGGGGATACG. Amino acid sequence: CASSIGTGDT. The whole CDR3 protein is CASSIGTGDTQYF.

A note on this clone: Read sequence stops 3 residues before the CDR3 end, and the germline J gene provides the missing end. The rearrangement uses TRBV5-1 and TRBJ2-3; D is perhaps TRBD2 (5 bases). The CDR3 contains 13 residues. Looked up from germline, CDR1 is SGHRS and CDR2 is YFSETQ. The V and J ends lost 1 base and 4 bases respectively, with 7 bases between them. The CDR3 is CASSLRRADTQYF. The part of the CDR3 DNA that was read is TGCGCCAGCAGCTTGCGGCGGGCAGATACG.

In its sample, this clone was seen many times. One end of the junction varies from germline; a read error may be responsible. From the germline J gene comes the end of the CDR3, since the read stops 3 residues before it. The genes are TRBV7-7 and TRBJ2-1; possible D gene TRBD2, 6 bases. CDR1 and CDR2 from the germline V gene are SSHAT and FNYEAQ (reference sequence). CDR3 size: 14 residues. The part of the CDR3 DNA that was read is TGTGCTAGCAGCGTGCTCGGGGGTTATAATGAG. Its translation is CASSVLGGYNE. The entire CDR3 is CASSVLGGYNEQFF.

Remarks on this clone: The read is 3 residues too short to cover the CDR3 end, so that end is filled in from the germline J gene. The rearrangement uses TRBV2 and TRBJ2-5, with 9 bases lining up with TRBD2. The CDR3 consists of 15 residues. V dropped 1 base and J dropped 5; count of bases not matched to a gene: 5. CDR1 SNHLY and CDR2 FYNNEI come from the germline V gene. The part of the CDR3 DNA that was read is TGTGCCAGCAGTGAAGGCGGGGGGGGTGGTGAGACC. This encodes CASSEGGGGGET. The CDR3 reads in full as CASSEGGGGGETQYF.

This clone turned up a few times. The read ends 3 residues early relative to the CDR3; the germline J gene fills the gap. V gene TRBV29-1 combines with J gene TRBJ2-3, with D uncertain. The CDR3 runs to 15 residues. V lost 4 bases to trimming and J lost 1 base, with 15 bases between them. Germline assignment: CDR1 SQVTM and CDR2 ANQGSEA. The CDR3 sequence: CSVGTVLRGTDTQYF. The DNA read from the CDR3 is TGCAGCGTTGGAACAGTCCTCCGAGGCACAGATACG.

There are a few counts of this clone. The CDR3 goes on 3 residues after the read ends, and that part is filled in from the germline J gene. The rearrangement joins TRBV6-4 to TRBJ2-7; D might be TRBD1 (6 bases). V was pared by 6 bases and J by 3 bases, with 21 bases between. Germline CDR1 reads MRHNA; CDR2 reads SNTAGT. This CDR3 has 16 amino acids. The CDR3 is CASSLALLRQDYEQYF. The covered CDR3 bases are TGTGCCAGCAGCCTGGCACTACTTCGACAGGACTACGAG.

Remarks on this clone: With the read ending 3 residues before the CDR3 end, the germline J gene is used to fill in that end. This sequence joins TRBV30 and TRBJ1-5, with D perhaps matching TRBD1 (6 bases). The V gene lost 2 bases and the J gene lost 9 bases, with 14 bases spanning the gap. The CDR3 is made up of 13 amino acids. Germline loops: CDR1 GTSNPN, CDR2 SVGIG (reference sequence). The chain's CDR3 is CAWSPGAQGPQHF. The CDR3 bases that were read are TGTGCCTGGAGTCCAGGGGCGCAGGGGCCC.

As to this clone: Sequencing ends 3 residues short of the CDR3 end; the germline J gene provides the rest. The rearrangement links TRBV29-1 to TRBJ2-7, with TRBD1 matching 10 bases. The germline gives CDR1 SQVTM, CDR2 ANQGSEA. The trim removed 6 bases at V and 4 bases at J, leaving 15 bases unmatched. The CDR3 runs to 16 residues. The CDR3 is CSVSGTGDSFGYEQYF. The DNA read from the CDR3 is TGCAGCGTCTCCGGGACAGGGGACTCCTTCGGGTACGAG.

This clone showed up many times. The read finishes 3 residues shy of the CDR3 end, and the germline J gene is used to complete it. V and J are TRBV5-4 and TRBJ2-5, with a weak D call TRBD1 (6 bases). Between the trimmed V and J ends, which lost 4 bases and 5 bases, there was a span of 18 bases. The germline V gene encodes CDR1 SGHNT and CDR2 YYREEE (reference sequence). The CDR3 covers 15 residues. CDR3 region: CASSLRGQRGETQYF. The sequenced part of the CDR3 DNA is TGTGCCAGCAGCCTACGGGGACAAAGGGGGGAGACC.

This clone was observed a handful of times. The CDR3 goes on 3 residues after the read ends, and that part is filled in from the germline J gene. The chain combines TRBV19 with TRBJ2-2, with 8 bases identical to TRBD2. Unmatched junction bases numbered 8, after V lost 5 bases and J lost 6 bases. Germline CDR1 reads LNHDA; CDR2 reads SQIVND (reference sequence). The CDR3 totals 15 residues. The part of the CDR3 DNA that was read is TGTGCCAGTAGTGGTAGCGGGGTGGTCCCCGGGGAG. It is translated as CASSGSGVVPGE. The whole CDR3 sequence is CASSGSGVVPGELFF. The complete variable domain, with remaining parts taken from reference TRBV19 and TRBJ2-2, reads DGGITQSPKYLFRKEGQNVTLSCEQNLNHDAMYWYRQDPGQGLRLIYYSQIVNDFQKGDIAEGYSVSREKKESFPLTVTSAQKNPTAFYLCASSGSGVVPGELFFGEGSRLTVL.

This clone was detected a few times. CDR3 region: CASSDAQGKGTEAFF. CDR3 bases read: TGTGCCAGCAGTGATGCGCAGGGGAAGGGGACTGAA. This chain joins TRBV6-1 and TRBJ1-1; tentatively, D is TRBD1 (6 bases). The read ends 3 residues early relative to the CDR3; the germline J gene fills the gap. Trimming removed 3 bases from V and 5 bases from J, with 16 bases in between. Germline assignment: CDR1 MNHNS and CDR2 SASEGT. The CDR3 totals 15 residues.

This clone came up many times. The read terminates 3 residues before the CDR3 end, so the remaining end is supplied by the germline J gene. This chain connects TRBV20-1 to TRBJ2-5; a weak D match, TRBD1 (5 bases). Between the trimmed V and J ends, which lost 0 bases and 4 bases, there was a span of 18 bases. Germline V lookup: CDR1 DFQATT, CDR2 SNEGSKA (reference sequence). This CDR3 is 16 amino acids long. This CDR3 is CSARDALQGRGETQYF. CDR3 DNA (partial): TGCAGTGCTAGAGATGCGTTGCAGGGCCGTGGAGAGACC.

This clone was detected many times. The read finishes 3 residues shy of the CDR3 end, and the germline J gene is used to complete it. This chain links TRBV6-2 or TRBV6-3 with TRBJ2-7, with D tentatively TRBD2 (5 bases). V lost 6 bases and J 2 bases, leaving 14 bases between the germline ends. Germline assignment: CDR1 MNHEY and CDR2 SVGEGT. This CDR3 has 14 amino acids. CDR3 protein: CASSPWRVPYEQYF. The CDR3 DNA, read in part, is TGTGCCAGCAGCCCCTGGCGGGTACCCTACGAG.

Points on this clone: Coverage ceases 3 residues before the CDR3 finishes, and the germline J gene fills in the end. The chain employs TRBV6-1 and TRBJ2-2; D is perhaps TRBD1 (6 bases). V was trimmed by 4 bases and J by 5 bases, leaving 8 bases between them. The CDR3 is 13 residues long. Germline values: CDR1 MNHNS, CDR2 SASEGT. Partial CDR3 DNA: TGTGCCAGCAGTGGACAGGAGACCGGGGAG. Its protein is CASSGQETGE. The CDR3 in full is CASSGQETGELFF.

This clone appeared many times. The CDR3 goes on 3 residues after the read ends, and that part is filled in from the germline J gene. The chain is built from TRBV7-9 and TRBJ2-5; a possible D gene is TRBD1 (7 bases). This CDR3 is 15 amino acids long. CDR1 and CDR2 (germline): SEHNR, FQNEAQ (reference sequence). Trimming removed 5 bases from V and 5 bases from J, with 18 bases in between. The CDR3 region is CASSQRQGGWETQYF. The part of the CDR3 DNA that was read is TGTGCCAGCAGCCAAAGACAGGGAGGTTGGGAGACC.

The sample holds a few counts of this clone. The read ends 3 residues shy of where the CDR3 ends; the end is completed using the germline J gene. The chain has TRBV30 and TRBJ2-2; TRBD1 might be the D (5 bases). This CDR3 is built from 12 residues. Per germline, CDR1 GTSNPN and CDR2 SVGIG (reference sequence). V shed 2 bases and J shed 5 bases, with 6 bases lying between them. The CDR3 bases that were read are TGTGCCTGGAGTCCAGGGACCGGGGAG. Protein: CAWSPGTGE. The entire CDR3 protein is CAWSPGTGELFF. Based on the CDR3 plus reference TRBV30 and TRBJ2-2, the full variable domain is SQTIHQWPATLVQPVGSPLSLECTVEGTSNPNLYWYRQAAGRGLQLLFYSVGIGQISSEVPQNLSASRPQDRQFILSSKKLLLSDSGFYLCAWSPGTGELFFGEGSRLTVL.

This clone was detected many times. The read is 3 residues too short to cover the CDR3 end, so that end is filled in from the germline J gene. The genes are TRBV29-1 and TRBJ2-7; the match to TRBD1 covers 7 bases. The CDR3 spans 13 residues. V lost 5 bases and J lost 2; bases outside the gene matches: 6. CDR1 SQVTM and CDR2 ANQGSEA come from the germline V gene. The CDR3 is CSVRGTVTYEQYF. The DNA read from the CDR3 is TGCAGCGTTAGAGGGACAGTAACCTACGAG.

This clone occurred a few times. The read terminates 3 residues ahead of where the CDR3 ends, so the germline J gene completes it. V gene TRBV19 combines with J gene TRBJ2-7, with 7 bases that match TRBD1. Germline V CDR1 and CDR2: LNHDA, SQIVND (reference sequence). CDR3 length equals 12 residues. The V gene end was trimmed by 6 bases and the J gene end by 5 bases; junction bases not matched to a gene: 4. The part of the CDR3 DNA that was read is TGTGCCAGTAGGGGGGACAGAGACGAG. Translation: CASRGDRDE. The full CDR3 is CASRGDRDEQYF.

Ten or more counts support this clone. Read coverage stops 3 residues before the CDR3 terminus; the germline J gene supplies the remainder. V usage is TRBV29-1 and J usage is TRBJ1-2, with D maybe TRBD1 (6 bases). From germline, CDR1 is SQVTM and CDR2 ANQGSEA. This CDR3 has 14 residues. The covered CDR3 bases are TGCAGCGTCACCGACGGGGGGCGAGGTCGGGGC. It translates to CSVTDGGRGRG. The complete CDR3 reads CSVTDGGRGRGYTF.